Reported below is one T cell receptor (beta chain). No antigen is known for it. The sample belongs to a study of CD8 T cells in ankylosing spondylitis. With 5 bases removed from V and 2 bases from J, the gap between germline ends came to 22 bases. Germline V gene lookup returns CDR1 SEHNR and CDR2 FQNEAQ (reference sequence). The CDR3 totals 17 residues. Findings and limits, study-wide: A TCR beta motif of under ten highly homologous variants seemed to mark ankylosing spondylitis blood.

Via MiXCR, TCRdb re-called the 5' RACE reads, giving one row per CDR3 protein. In the table there are about 130,000 distinct CDR3 sequences, under 20% of which are singletons. This TCR came from a male donor with ankylosing spondylitis. Material for sequencing was blood, either unsorted or a sorted T cell fraction (not recorded which). The chain recombines TRBV7-9 with TRBJ2-7, with D tentatively TRBD1 (5 bases). In nucleotides, the CDR3 is TGTGCCAGCAGCCCCACCATGGGCAGGGCTGGAACCTACGAGCAGTACTTC. Protein: CASSPTMGRAGTYEQYF.